The source of this T cell receptor beta chain is a study of blood T cell repertoires in COVID-19. The assay was immunoSEQ multiplex PCR, and TCRdb's table has in-frame clones only and misses some. This table has fewer than 350,000 clones, approximately 88% appearing once. The CDR3 extends over 15 amino acids. V lost 0 bases and J lost 4; bases outside the gene matches: 4. Germline V gene data show CDR1 as SGHKS and CDR2 as YYEKEE (reference sequence). This receptor was identified in a woman in her twenties or thirties with COVID-19, enrolled during active disease. The rearrangement uses TRBV5-5 and TRBJ2-3; 8 nucleotides match TRBD2. Sequencing input: peripheral blood. This CDR3 is CASSLAGRGADTQYF. CDR3 in DNA: TGTGCCAGCAGCTTGGCCGGGCGGGGGGCAGATACGCAGTATTTT. The full variable domain, completed using reference TRBV5-5 and TRBJ2-3, is DAGVTQSPTHLIKTRGQQVTLRCSPISGHKSVSWYQQVLGQGPQFIFQYYEKEERGRGNFPDRFSARQFPNYSSELNVNALLLGDSALYLCASSLAGRGADTQYFGPGTRLTVL.